This entry features one T cell receptor beta chain sequence. This clonotype came up once. It lacks a known antigen. Nothing much larger sits one base from this clone, and base qualities are not available. A single read constitutes weak evidence. Peripheral blood CD8+ and CD4+ T cells from healthy donors, Susac syndrome patients and multiple sclerosis patients were profiled by high-throughput TCR beta sequencing. Susac syndrome patients met recently defined diagnostic criteria for definite or probable disease. Bulk CD8+ and CD4+ T cells were purified by magnetic negative isolation, whereas CD8+ TEMRA cells were enriched by FACS. Blood was collected in EDTA tubes and processed within 24 hours, with PBMCs isolated through density gradient centrifugation. PBMCs intended for TCR sequencing were cryopreserved in liquid nitrogen and thawed later in a water bath at 37 degrees C. The sorted or isolated CD4+, CD8+ and CD8+ TEMRA cells had a purity of 90% or higher.

RNA was extracted using the RNeasy kit, and roughly 0.5 to 1 microgram was reverse transcribed with random hexamers. TCR beta CDR3 regions were amplified with the immunoSEQ multiplex PCR assay covering 54 Vbeta and 13 Jbeta segments. Bias from PCR amplification was corrected by using a synthetic template baseline for primer optimization and for computational correction. For the original study's pipeline: Reads were annotated to V, D and J genes per IMGT and analyzed with immunoSEQ Analyzer, keeping only productive sequences. To calculate clonality, Shannon entropy was normalized by log2 of the number of productive unique sequences and then subtracted from one. Public and private clones were assessed among the 100 most prevalent clones of each patient and control. Clones were defined as Susac-specific if absent from the healthy and MS cohorts, from around 1,000 published viral clones and from other ImmuneACCESS disease sequences. Through fastp at Q25 and MiXCR, TCRdb rebuilt clones from the public reads, retaining in-frame beta chains. Identical CDR3 proteins give one entry, which carries the most common genes and DNA. These V and J calls derive from TCRdb rather than the authors' analysis. The table for this sample lists 150,000 to 190,000 distinct CDR3 sequences; roughly 96% of them were counted only once. The ten largest make up roughly 0.15% of the sample.

This sample stems from a study of CD8 T cells in Susac syndrome (dated 2019 in TCRdb). Turning to the overall study: Among the sequenced Susac syndrome patients, 5 or 6 had clinically active disease and about eight were in clinical remission. At blood withdrawal, Susac syndrome patients were therapy-naive, treated with corticosteroids (with IVIg additionally given to some), or treated with IVIg alone. The study used repertoire sequencing to test whether antigen drove CD8+ T cell activation and differentiation in Susac syndrome.

Spanning cysteine to phenylalanine, the CDR3 consists of 16 amino acids. Only CDR3 DNA is held: 48 bases, read in frame from base 1. CDR1 and CDR2 are drawn from the germline V gene (reference sequence): LNHNV, YYDKDF. The trim is 4 bases for V and 0 bases for J, with a gap of 13 bases between the germline ends. Points the paper makes about the study in general: The study acknowledged that relatively few individuals were included in the TCR sequencing and HLA analysis. No clonal expansion was detected in the CD4+ T cell repertoire of Susac syndrome patients.

The TCR sequence derives from a human donor with Susac syndrome. This sequence uses TRBV15 and TRBJ2-1; the D segment cannot be called with confidence. Sequencing was done on a sample of CD4+ T cells from PBMCs. The sequenced DNA is TGTGCCACCAGCACTCGGACGGAGAACTCCTACAATGAGCAGTTCTTC. Translated, this is CATSTRTENSYNEQFF.